The entry below describes one T cell receptor (beta chain). Its antigen is unidentified. Baseline was the first blood sampling point, followed by cycle 4 day 1 and cycle 7 day 1. The data were obtained in a study of OX40 agonist ivuxolimab in advanced cancers. Looking at the study overall: One hepatocellular carcinoma and a couple of cutaneous melanoma patients partially responded.

The assay was immunoSEQ multiplex PCR, and TCRdb's table has in-frame clones only and misses some. The data contain about 76,000 clones, 85% of them singletons. Overall study findings and caveats: Within 6 weeks, CD4+ and CD8+ blood T cells expanded clonally at 0.1 to 3.0 mg/kg. CD8+ T cells showed, on average, more clonal expansion than CD4+ cells.

Germline V gives CDR1 SGHAT, CDR2 FQDESV (reference sequence). CDR3 size: 13 residues. V was trimmed by 1 base and J by 5 bases, leaving 6 bases between them. The TCR originated in an adult with an advanced solid tumor such as melanoma, head and neck, liver or kidney cancer. Sequencing used CD4+ or CD8+ T cells sorted from blood, obtained in a trial of the OX40 agonist ivuxolimab. This chain connects TRBV11-1 to TRBJ2-1; no clear D. CDR3 coding DNA: TGTGCCAGCAGCTTAGGGCAACACAATGAGCAGTTCTTC. This codes for CASSLGQHNEQFF.